The present entry profiles one TCR beta chain with its context. As yet, its antigen is unknown. A library of TCRbeta sequences, prepared with unique molecular identifiers, was generated. In TCRdb, the PCR reads were re-called with MiXCR into one record per CDR3 protein. The repertoire has 44,000 or so distinct CDR3 sequences, around 9% of them found once; the top ten carry 25% to 30%. The data are from a study of T-cell reconstitution after alpha-beta-depleted transplantation in children. Study results and caveats: Several hundred graft clones that had expanded were reportedly the source of alpha-beta T cells about two months after transplant.

This CDR3 contains 13 residues. With 1 base removed from V and 9 bases from J, the gap between germline ends came to 12 bases. Per germline, CDR1 SGHAT and CDR2 FQNNGV. V is TRBV11-2 and J is TRBJ1-2; a weak D match, TRBD1 (5 bases). The clonotype comes from a male patient aged 2 to 10 who had a stem cell transplant for chronic granulomatous disease, so the T cells may come from the graft donor. The starting material was PBMCs, mostly from graft donor cells, obtained 60 days after TCRalphabeta/CD19-depleted stem cell transplant. CDR3 residues: CASSLGSGTSYTF. In nucleotides, the CDR3 is TGTGCCAGCAGCTTAGGTTCCGGGACCAGCTACACCTTC. Filled out from reference TRBV11-2 and TRBJ1-2, the complete variable domain reads EAGVAQSPRYKIIEKRQSVAFWCNPISGHATLYWYQQILGQGPKLLIQFQNNGVVDDSQLPKDRFSAERLKGVDSTLKIQPAKLEDSAVYLCASSLGSGTSYTFGSGTRLTVV.